These 31 T cell receptor beta chains originate from one sample sequenced in a study of blood T cell repertoires in COVID-19. TCRdb's table, derived via immunoSEQ multiplex PCR, lists solely in-frame clones and lacks some. Found here are about 64,000 clones, just over 85% of them singletons; the top ten hold roughly 1.2%. Sequencing was carried out using peripheral blood. The receptors come from a man in his forties with acute or convalescent COVID-19.

The chain uses TRBV6-5 and TRBJ1-2, with 7 bases that match TRBD1. J gave up 4 bases and V 6 bases, and 2 bases lay outside the gene matches. Germline CDR1 reads MNHEY; CDR2 reads SVGAGI. The CDR3 has 12 residues. The CDR3 is CASSRQGYGYTF. The CDR3 DNA sequence: TGTGCCAGCAGCCGACAGGGCTATGGCTACACCTTC.

The CDR3 sequence is CASSLQLGYNSPLHF. Written as DNA, the CDR3 is TGTGCCAGCAGCTTACAGCTTGGATATAATTCACCCCTCCACTTT. This rearrangement joins TRBV6-5 to TRBJ1-6; no clear D gene. The V gene lost 6 bases and the J gene lost 4 bases, with 13 bases spanning the gap. This CDR3 is built from 15 residues. Looked up from germline, CDR1 is MNHEY and CDR2 is SVGAGI.

There are a few counts of this clone. The genes are TRBV18 and TRBJ1-5; unclear D gene. The CDR3 spans 14 residues. Per the germline V gene, CDR1 is KGHSH and CDR2 is LQKENI. Deletions cut 4 bases from V and 10 bases from J, with 17 bases between. The CDR3 is CASSRGEGPQPQHF. CDR3 bases: TGTGCCAGCTCACGAGGAGAGGGTCCTCAACCCCAGCATTTT.

The chain links TRBV11-2 to TRBJ2-2; D is unclear. CDR1 is SGHAT, CDR2 FQNNGV, per germline. The CDR3 runs 12 residues. The germline V and J ends were trimmed by 1 base and 8 bases, with 5 bases remaining between them. CDR3 protein: CASSLVRGELFF. As DNA, the CDR3 is TGTGCCAGCAGCTTAGTCAGGGGGGAGCTGTTTTTT. Filled out from reference TRBV11-2 and TRBJ2-2, the complete variable domain reads EAGVAQSPRYKIIEKRQSVAFWCNPISGHATLYWYQQILGQGPKLLIQFQNNGVVDDSQLPKDRFSAERLKGVDSTLKIQPAKLEDSAVYLCASSLVRGELFFGEGSRLTVL.

The CDR3 nucleotides are TGTGCCAGCAGCCCGGACAGGGGGGGAGGCTATGGCTACACCTTC. It yields the protein CASSPDRGGGYGYTF. The chain carries TRBV7-2 and TRBJ1-2; TRBD1 matches at 10 bases. V was clipped by 5 bases and J by 4 bases; unmatched bases: 7. CDR1 is SGHTA, CDR2 FQGNSA, per germline. This CDR3 has 15 amino acids.

The chain combines TRBV9 with TRBJ2-1, with 7 bases fitting TRBD2. CDR1 and CDR2 from the germline V gene are SGDLS and YYNGEE. V lost 4 bases and J lost 3; bases outside the gene matches: 10. The CDR3 runs 16 residues. CDR3 in amino acids: CASSTRSSGGYNEQFF. The CDR3 DNA reads as TGTGCCAGCAGCACAAGATCTTCGGGGGGCTACAATGAGCAGTTCTTC.

The V call is TRBV6-5, the J call TRBJ2-2; 7 positions match TRBD1. Germline V lookup: CDR1 MNHEY, CDR2 SVGAGI. The CDR3 is 15 residues long. V was pared by 6 bases and J by 1 base, with 5 bases of the junction left unmatched. In DNA, the CDR3 is TGTGCCAGCAGCCCCCGGGACAGGAACACCGGGGAGCTGTTTTTT. This encodes CASSPRDRNTGELFF.

The chain recombines TRBV5-1 with TRBJ1-1; no reliable D call. V was cut by 0 bases and J by 1 base, with 7 bases left in between. Germline assignment: CDR1 SGHRS and CDR2 YFSETQ. The CDR3 extends over 14 amino acids. The CDR3 sequence is CASSLAGENTEAFF. The CDR3 coding sequence is TGCGCCAGCAGCTTGGCAGGTGAGAACACTGAAGCTTTCTTT. The full variable domain, its missing parts supplied by reference TRBV5-1 and TRBJ1-1, is KAGVTQTPRYLIKTRGQQVTLSCSPISGHRSVSWYQQTPGQGLQFLFEYFSETQRNKGNFPGRFSGRQFSNSRSEMNVSTLELGDSALYLCASSLAGENTEAFFGQGTRLTVV.

The gene calls are TRBV28 and TRBJ2-7; 9 bases map to TRBD1. Germline trimming cut 6 bases from V and 3 bases from J; bases unmatched to any gene: 6. This CDR3 is built from 14 residues. Germline assignment: CDR1 MDHEN and CDR2 SYDVKM. The CDR3 sequence: CASRRTGAVYEQYF. The CDR3 DNA reads as TGTGCCAGCAGGAGGACAGGGGCTGTCTACGAGCAGTACTTC.

The genes are TRBV6-5 and TRBJ2-7; 8 positions match TRBD1. The germline V gene has CDR1 MNHEY and CDR2 SVGAGI. The CDR3 loop spans 15 amino acids. V was pared by 2 bases and J by 4 bases, with 7 bases of the junction left unmatched. Here the CDR3 reads CASSYKPGQAYEQYF. The CDR3 nucleotides read TGTGCCAGCAGTTACAAACCGGGACAGGCTTACGAGCAGTACTTC.

This clone was seen more than once but under ten times. The chain uses TRBV5-1 and TRBJ2-1; no clear D gene. Germline V CDR1 and CDR2: SGHRS, YFSETQ. The CDR3 consists of 14 residues. The V end lost 0 bases, the J end lost 6 bases, and 10 bases lay between the germline ends. The CDR3 sequence: CASSLVAGSNEQFF. CDR3 bases: TGCGCCAGCAGCTTGGTTGCAGGTAGCAATGAGCAGTTCTTC. Based on the CDR3 plus reference TRBV5-1 and TRBJ2-1, the full variable domain is KAGVTQTPRYLIKTRGQQVTLSCSPISGHRSVSWYQQTPGQGLQFLFEYFSETQRNKGNFPGRFSGRQFSNSRSEMNVSTLELGDSALYLCASSLVAGSNEQFFGPGTRLTVL.

The rearrangement joins TRBV11-3 to TRBJ1-1, with D uncertain. There are 11 residues in the CDR3. V lost 2 bases, J lost 5 bases, and 3 bases lay in between. Looked up from germline, CDR1 is SGHNT and CDR2 is YENEEA. The CDR3 DNA sequence: TGTGCCAGCAGCTTACGTACTGAAGCTTTCTTT. It yields the protein CASSLRTEAFF.

The V and J genes are TRBV18 and TRBJ2-1; D might be TRBD1 (5 bases). CDR3 length equals 15 residues. The V gene's germline CDR1 is KGHSH and CDR2 LQKENI. V lost 0 bases and J lost 3, with 9 bases in between. The CDR3 DNA reads TGTGCCAGCTCACCACCGGACACAGGCTACAATGAGCAGTTCTTC. Translated, it gives CASSPPDTGYNEQFF.

The rearrangement uses TRBV9 and TRBJ1-6, with a possible D match to TRBD1 (5 bases). V was cut by 7 bases and J by 8 bases, with 16 bases left in between. Germline loops: CDR1 SGDLS, CDR2 YYNGEE. The CDR3 sequence is 14 residues long. The CDR3 protein is CASGRRGGDSPLHF. Here the CDR3 DNA reads TGTGCCAGCGGGCGGAGGGGTGGTGATTCACCCCTCCACTTT.

This rearrangement joins TRBV6-6 to TRBJ1-5; D possibly corresponds to TRBD1 (6 bases). Germline lookup yields CDR1 MNHNY and CDR2 SVGAGI (reference sequence). Trimming shortened V by 5 bases and J by 0 bases, and 20 bases separated the two germline ends. The CDR3 spans 18 residues. The CDR3 is CASSLTGLSPYSNQPQHF. The CDR3 region has the DNA TGTGCCAGCAGTCTTACAGGGCTATCTCCGTATAGCAATCAGCCCCAGCATTTT.

This clone has more than one count but fewer than ten. This sequence joins TRBV2 and TRBJ2-5; D gene uncertain. In germline, CDR1 is SNHLY, CDR2 FYNNEI. With 1 base removed from V and 4 bases from J, the gap between germline ends came to 10 bases. This CDR3 region has 14 residues. The CDR3 nucleotides read TGTGCCAGCAGTGAAGGGAGCGCACCAGAGACCCAGTACTTC. This sequence encodes CASSEGSAPETQYF.

The CDR3 nucleotides are TGTGCCAGCAGCGTAGCTACAGGGACTGGAAACACCATATATTTT. Its protein product is CASSVATGTGNTIYF. This rearrangement joins TRBV9 to TRBJ1-3; TRBD1 is a possible D gene (6 bases). Germline V gives CDR1 SGDLS, CDR2 YYNGEE. This CDR3 is 15 amino acids long. V was cut by 0 bases and J by 2 bases, with 9 bases left in between.

This chain connects TRBV10-3 to TRBJ1-1, with 7 bases lining up with TRBD1. The CDR3 contains 13 residues. J lost 5 bases, V lost 6 bases, and 6 bases had no gene match. From germline, CDR1 is ENHRY and CDR2 SYGVKD. This CDR3 reads CAIRVTGSTEAFF. DNA for the CDR3: TGTGCCATCAGGGTGACAGGGAGTACTGAAGCTTTCTTT.

The genes are TRBV29-1 and TRBJ2-3, with TRBD2 as a possible D gene (5 bases). This CDR3 is 13 amino acids long. Germline assignment: CDR1 SQVTM and CDR2 ANQGSEA. The chain's CDR3 is CRGDGRGTDTQYF. Written as DNA, the CDR3 is TGCAGAGGCGACGGGCGGGGCACAGATACGCAGTATTTT.

This clone was detected only a few times. This sequence joins TRBV4-1 and TRBJ1-1, with TRBD1 as a possible D gene (5 bases). Germline values: CDR1 MGHRA, CDR2 YSYEKL. This CDR3 spans 14 amino acids. V was pared by 0 bases and J by 0 bases, with 5 bases between. CDR3 nucleotides: TGCGCCAGCAGCCAAGACAGGGTGAACACTGAAGCTTTCTTT. Its translation is CASSQDRVNTEAFF.

The V gene is TRBV24-1, the J gene TRBJ2-5; 7 bases match TRBD2. Germline CDR1 and CDR2: KGHDR and SFDVKD. Trimming cost V 4 bases and J 4 bases; bases outside gene matches: 2. The CDR3 runs to 13 residues. Written as DNA, the CDR3 is TGTGCCACCAGTGAGGGGGGGAGAGAGACCCAGTACTTC. It codes for CATSEGGRETQYF.

The V and J genes are TRBV5-6 and TRBJ1-4, with 9 bases aligning to TRBD1. This CDR3 has 19 amino acids. From germline, CDR1 is SGHDT and CDR2 YYEEEE. Trimming cost V 0 bases and J 6 bases; bases outside gene matches: 15. CDR3: CASSLAGTGLIEGDEKLFF. The CDR3 DNA sequence: TGTGCCAGCAGCTTGGCCGGGACAGGGCTAATTGAGGGAGATGAAAAACTGTTTTTT.

The V call is TRBV7-6, the J call TRBJ1-1, with D possibly matching TRBD1 (6 bases). V lost 0 bases, J lost 7 bases, and 12 bases lay in between. Germline V lookup: CDR1 SGHVS, CDR2 FNYEAQ. This CDR3 has 14 residues. The CDR3 DNA reads as TGTGCCAGCAGCTTAGCCAGGGGCGACGGTGAAGCTTTCTTT. As protein: CASSLARGDGEAFF.

This chain connects TRBV25-1 to TRBJ1-2; 9 bases line up with TRBD1. The germline gives CDR1 MGHDK, CDR2 SYGVNS. The CDR3 is 15 residues long. Unmatched junction bases numbered 5, after V lost 4 bases and J lost 2 bases. The CDR3 nucleotides read TGTGCCAGCAGTGCGGCGGACAGGGGAAACTATGGCTACACCTTC. It encodes CASSAADRGNYGYTF.

This clone came up a few times. The genes are TRBV5-1 and TRBJ2-7, with 8 bases that match TRBD1. Trimming at V came to 2 bases and at J to 2 bases, leaving 3 bases not matched to a gene. CDR1 is SGHRS, CDR2 YFSETQ, per germline. This CDR3 is 14 amino acids long. Written as DNA, the CDR3 is TGCGCCAGCAGCTTTGGGACAGGCCCCTACGAGCAGTACTTC. Translation gives CASSFGTGPYEQYF.

This clone was counted once. This chain links TRBV2 with TRBJ1-1; D is possibly TRBD1 (6 bases). This CDR3 is built from 15 residues. CDR1 is SNHLY and CDR2 is FYNNEI in the germline V gene. Between the trimmed V and J ends, which lost 3 bases and 1 base, there was a span of 12 bases. This CDR3 is CASSEDSPGNTEAFF. The DNA for the CDR3 is TGTGCCAGCAGTGAGGACAGCCCTGGGAACACTGAAGCTTTCTTT.

Concerning this clone: Other DNA sequences in this specimen translate into the identical CDR3. The chain is built from TRBV5-1 and TRBJ1-4; 8 bases line up with TRBD1. V lost 0 bases to trimming and J lost 8 bases; unmatched junction nucleotides: 3. From germline, CDR1 is SGHRS and CDR2 YFSETQ. The CDR3 totals 14 residues. DNA for the CDR3: TGCGCCAGCAGCTTGGCAGGGGGCTACGAAAAACTGTTTTTT. Translated: CASSLAGGYEKLFF.

The gene calls are TRBV2 and TRBJ2-4, with D possibly being TRBD1 (5 bases). Germline CDR1 is SNHLY and CDR2 is FYNNEI. The V gene lost 1 base and the J gene lost 3 bases, with 13 bases spanning the gap. The CDR3 spans 16 residues. Here the CDR3 reads CASSEGQGLVKNIQYF. The CDR3 DNA reads TGTGCCAGCAGTGAAGGTCAGGGTTTGGTCAAAAACATTCAGTACTTC.

The chain combines TRBV6-6 with TRBJ2-1, with 9 positions matching TRBD1. This CDR3 is 15 amino acids long. V was pared by 4 bases and J by 4 bases, with 5 bases of the junction left unmatched. In germline, CDR1 is MNHNY, CDR2 SVGAGI (reference sequence). CDR3 in amino acids: CASSSGTGRYNEQFF. The CDR3 DNA sequence: TGTGCCAGCAGTTCGGGGACAGGGAGATACAATGAGCAGTTCTTC.

The rearrangement uses TRBV5-4 and TRBJ2-1, with D possibly matching TRBD1 (6 bases). The CDR3 contains 16 residues. Germline lookup yields CDR1 SGHNT and CDR2 YYREEE (reference sequence). Trimming left V 4 bases short and J 5 bases short, with 19 bases between. Here the CDR3 DNA reads TGTGCCAGCAGCCCGAGTCCTAGGACAGACAACAATGAGCAGTTCTTC. It translates to CASSPSPRTDNNEQFF.

V gene TRBV4-2 combines with J gene TRBJ1-4; D not resolved. In germline, CDR1 is LGHNA, CDR2 YNFKEQ. Trimming removed 0 bases at V and 3 bases at J, with 20 bases between. CDR3 length equals 19 residues. In DNA, the CDR3 is TGTGCCAGCAGCCAAGATCTGGTTATGCTGAGGGCGTCTAATGAAAAACTGTTTTTT. Its translation is CASSQDLVMLRASNEKLFF.